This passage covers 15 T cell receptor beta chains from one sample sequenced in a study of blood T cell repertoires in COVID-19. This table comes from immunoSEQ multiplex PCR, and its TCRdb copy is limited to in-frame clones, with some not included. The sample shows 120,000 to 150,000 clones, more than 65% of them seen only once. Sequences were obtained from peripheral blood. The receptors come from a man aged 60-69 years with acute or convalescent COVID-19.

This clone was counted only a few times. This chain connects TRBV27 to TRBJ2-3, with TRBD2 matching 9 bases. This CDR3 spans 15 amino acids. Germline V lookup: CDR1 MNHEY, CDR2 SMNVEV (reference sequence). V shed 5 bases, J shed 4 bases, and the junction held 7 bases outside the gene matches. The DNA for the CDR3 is TGTGCCAGCAGTAAGACTAGCGGACACGCAGATACGCAGTATTTT. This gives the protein CASSKTSGHADTQYF.

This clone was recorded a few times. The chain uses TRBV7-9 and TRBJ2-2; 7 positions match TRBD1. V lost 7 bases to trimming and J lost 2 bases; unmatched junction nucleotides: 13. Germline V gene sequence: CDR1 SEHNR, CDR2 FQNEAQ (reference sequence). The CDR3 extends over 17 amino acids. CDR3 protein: CASTQGGTAFNTGELFF. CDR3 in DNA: TGTGCCAGCACTCAAGGTGGGACAGCCTTTAACACCGGGGAGCTGTTTTTT.

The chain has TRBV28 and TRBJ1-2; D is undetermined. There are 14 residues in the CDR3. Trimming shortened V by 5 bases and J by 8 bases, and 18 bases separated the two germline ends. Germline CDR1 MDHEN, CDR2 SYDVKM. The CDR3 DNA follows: TGTGCCAGCAGTCTCGACGGAAATTCTAGGGGCTACACCTTC. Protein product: CASSLDGNSRGYTF.

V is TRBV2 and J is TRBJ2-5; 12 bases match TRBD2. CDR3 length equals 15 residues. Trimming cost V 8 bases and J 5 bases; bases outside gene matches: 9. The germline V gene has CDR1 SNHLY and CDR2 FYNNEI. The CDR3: CASLLAGGSIETQYF. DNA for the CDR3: TGTGCCAGCTTACTAGCGGGAGGTAGTATTGAGACCCAGTACTTC.

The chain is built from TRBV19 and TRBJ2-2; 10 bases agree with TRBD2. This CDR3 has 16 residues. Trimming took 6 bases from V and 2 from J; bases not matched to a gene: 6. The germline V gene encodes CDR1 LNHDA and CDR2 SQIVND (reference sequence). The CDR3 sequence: CASRPGLASNTGELFF. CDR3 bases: TGTGCCAGTAGACCGGGACTAGCGAGCAACACCGGGGAGCTGTTTTTT.

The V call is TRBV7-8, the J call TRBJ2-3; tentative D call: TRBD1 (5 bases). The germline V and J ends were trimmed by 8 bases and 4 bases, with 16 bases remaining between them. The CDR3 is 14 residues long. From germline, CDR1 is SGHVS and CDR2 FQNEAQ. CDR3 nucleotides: TGTGCCAGCGGTGGGGCCGGCGCCGCAGATACGCAGTATTTT. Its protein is CASGGAGAADTQYF.

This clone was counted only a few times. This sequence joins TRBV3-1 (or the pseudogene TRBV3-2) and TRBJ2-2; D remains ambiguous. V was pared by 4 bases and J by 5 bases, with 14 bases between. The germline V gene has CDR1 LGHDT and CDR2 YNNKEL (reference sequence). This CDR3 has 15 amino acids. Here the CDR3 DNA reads TGTGCCAGCAGCCTTCAATTACGGCGGACCGGGGAGCTGTTTTTT. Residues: CASSLQLRRTGELFF.

The CDR3 nucleotides are TGTGCCATCAGTGAGTCGGGGGGGCCAGGCAATCAGCCCCAGCATTTT. Residues: CAISESGGPGNQPQHF. The J gene is TRBJ1-5, the V gene TRBV10-3; TRBD1 might be the D (6 bases). There are 16 residues in the CDR3. Looked up from germline, CDR1 is ENHRY and CDR2 is SYGVKD. Trimming left V 0 bases short and J 2 bases short, with 11 bases between.

CDR3 sequence: CASSQRTRQETQYF. DNA for the CDR3: TGTGCCAGCAGCCAAAGGACTAGACAAGAGACCCAGTACTTC. The chain links TRBV3-1 (or the pseudogene TRBV3-2) to TRBJ2-5; TRBD2 aligns across 7 bases. The CDR3 totals 14 residues. V gave up 2 bases and J gave up 2 bases; unmatched junction bases: 2. CDR1 and CDR2 from the germline V gene are LGHDT and YNNKEL (reference sequence).

The CDR3 coding sequence is TGTGCCAGTAGTCACGTTCCAAGTAGGGGCTATGGCTACACCTTC. This codes for CASSHVPSRGYGYTF. V and J are TRBV19 and TRBJ1-2, with D possibly TRBD1 on 5 matching bases. Trimming removed 5 bases from V and 4 bases from J, with 17 bases in between. CDR1 and CDR2 from the germline V gene are LNHDA and SQIVND (reference sequence). CDR3 length: 15 residues.

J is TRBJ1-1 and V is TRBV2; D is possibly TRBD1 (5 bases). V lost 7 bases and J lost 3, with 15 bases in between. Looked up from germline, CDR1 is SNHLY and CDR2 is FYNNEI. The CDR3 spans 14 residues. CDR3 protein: CASTMTGGDTEAFF. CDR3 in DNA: TGTGCCAGCACCATGACGGGGGGGGACACTGAAGCTTTCTTT. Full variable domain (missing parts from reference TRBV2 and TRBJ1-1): EPEVTQTPSHQVTQMGQEVILRCVPISNHLYFYWYRQILGQKVEFLVSFYNNEISEKSEIFDDQFSVERPDGSNFTLKIRSTKLEDSAMYFCASTMTGGDTEAFFGQGTRLTVV.

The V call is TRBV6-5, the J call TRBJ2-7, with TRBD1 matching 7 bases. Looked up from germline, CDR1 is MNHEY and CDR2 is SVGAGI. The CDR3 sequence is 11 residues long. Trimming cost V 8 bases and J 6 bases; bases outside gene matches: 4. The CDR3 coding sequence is TGTGCCAGCCGACAGGGCCGCGAGCAGTACTTC. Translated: CASRQGREQYF.

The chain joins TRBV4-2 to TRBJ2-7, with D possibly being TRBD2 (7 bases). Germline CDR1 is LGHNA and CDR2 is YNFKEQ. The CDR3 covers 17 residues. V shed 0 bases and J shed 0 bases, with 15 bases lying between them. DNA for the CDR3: TGTGCCAGCAGCCAAGATCTCCTAGCGGACAGCTCCTACGAGCAGTACTTC. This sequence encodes CASSQDLLADSSYEQYF.

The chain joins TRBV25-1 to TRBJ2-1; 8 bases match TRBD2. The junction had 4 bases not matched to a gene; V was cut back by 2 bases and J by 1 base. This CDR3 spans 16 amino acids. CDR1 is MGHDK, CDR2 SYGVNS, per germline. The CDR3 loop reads CASSETIAGSYNEQFF. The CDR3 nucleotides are TGTGCCAGCAGTGAAACGATAGCGGGATCCTACAATGAGCAGTTCTTC.

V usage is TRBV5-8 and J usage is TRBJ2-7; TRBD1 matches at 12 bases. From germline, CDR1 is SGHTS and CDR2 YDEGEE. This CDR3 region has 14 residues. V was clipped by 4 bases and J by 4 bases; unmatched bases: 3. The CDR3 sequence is CASSRGQGAYEQYF. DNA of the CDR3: TGTGCCAGCAGCCGGGGACAGGGGGCTTACGAGCAGTACTTC.